Each of the 17 T cell receptor beta chains below was sequenced from the same sample in a study of blood T cells in healthy people across ages. The second PCR ran about 6 to 12 cycles with a sample-barcoded 5' primer and J-beta primers. TCRdb reprocessed the 5' RACE reads via MiXCR and lists one record per CDR3 protein. The sample has about 510,000 distinct CDR3 sequences, over 25% seen once; the top ten hold about 3.3%. The sample was also reused in another study, on T cells of mothers and their children.

The sequenced sample consisted of blood. These TCRs come from a boy under 10 years old in good health.

The chain carries TRBV7-9 and TRBJ1-4; possible D gene TRBD1, 6 bases. Trimming took 0 bases from V and 4 from J, leaving 9 bases between them. The CDR3 contains 15 residues. The V gene's germline CDR1 is SEHNR and CDR2 FQNEAQ (reference sequence). The CDR3: CASSLAQGFNEKLFF. The CDR3 DNA sequence: TGTGCCAGCAGCTTAGCACAGGGATTTAATGAAAAACTGTTTTTT.

Only a few counts were recorded for this clonotype. J is TRBJ2-2 and V is TRBV20-1, with 8 bases matching TRBD2. The CDR3 covers 15 residues. CDR1 is DFQATT, CDR2 SNEGSKA, per germline (reference sequence). The trim removed 2 bases at V and 5 bases at J, leaving 7 bases unmatched. Written as DNA, the CDR3 is TGCAGTGCTAGATCAGCGGGAGAGGAAACCGGGGAGCTGTTTTTT. Residues: CSARSAGEETGELFF.

This clonotype was seen more than once but under ten times. V is TRBV5-5 and J is TRBJ2-1, with D maybe TRBD1 (7 bases). The V gene lost 3 bases and the J gene lost 6 bases, with 13 bases spanning the gap. Germline V CDR1 and CDR2: SGHKS, YYEKEE (reference sequence). The CDR3 is 14 residues long. This chain's CDR3 is CASSSRQGGNEQFF. In nucleotides, the CDR3 is TGTGCCAGCAGCTCTCGACAGGGAGGCAATGAGCAGTTCTTC.

This clonotype was detected only a few times. V gene TRBV5-5 combines with J gene TRBJ2-7, with 9 bases lining up with TRBD1. Germline CDR1 and CDR2: SGHKS and YYEKEE (reference sequence). CDR3 length: 15 residues. Losses at the gene ends were 4 bases for V and 6 bases for J; bases not matched to a gene: 11. This CDR3 reads CASSDRDREGGEQYF. CDR3 DNA: TGTGCCAGCAGCGACCGGGACAGGGAGGGAGGCGAGCAGTACTTC.

The chain has TRBV29-1 and TRBJ2-3; D call uncertain. V lost 3 bases and J lost 5, with 6 bases in between. Germline-derived CDR1 and CDR2 are SQVTM and ANQGSEA. The CDR3 is made up of 11 amino acids. CDR3 coding DNA: TGCAGCGTTGATGCCGTAGATACGCAGTATTTT. This sequence encodes CSVDAVDTQYF.

J is TRBJ2-2 and V is TRBV3-1; D remains ambiguous. V was pared by 1 base and J by 5 bases, with 5 bases between. From germline, CDR1 is LGHDT and CDR2 YNNKEL (reference sequence). The CDR3 loop spans 13 amino acids. This CDR3 is CASSQGATGELFF. The CDR3 DNA sequence: TGTGCCAGCAGCCAAGGCGCAACCGGGGAGCTGTTTTTT.

This clonotype was seen a few times. The chain carries TRBV12-3 or TRBV12-4 and TRBJ2-7; 7 bases match TRBD2. The CDR3 extends over 14 amino acids. The J segment lost 3 bases and the V segment lost 7 bases, leaving 9 bases of the junction unmatched. The chain's CDR3 is CASKWGDYSYEQYF. CDR3 sequence (DNA): TGTGCCAGCAAGTGGGGGGACTACAGCTACGAGCAGTACTTC.

The V and J genes are TRBV4-1 and TRBJ1-6; D might be TRBD1 (5 bases). CDR3 length: 16 amino acids. The germline V and J ends were trimmed by 4 bases and 10 bases, with 20 bases remaining between them. Germline loops: CDR1 MGHRA, CDR2 YSYEKL. The CDR3 bases are TGCGCCAGCAGCCCCGGGACTATGGGGGTAGAATCACCCCTCCACTTT. This sequence encodes CASSPGTMGVESPLHF.

This clonotype was picked up many times. The rearrangement joins TRBV27 to TRBJ2-1; tentative D call: TRBD1 (6 bases). Germline-derived CDR1 and CDR2 are MNHEY and SMNVEV (reference sequence). This CDR3 has 15 residues. The germline V and J ends were trimmed by 2 bases and 6 bases, with 14 bases remaining between them. CDR3 sequence: CASSLGWGQANEQFF. CDR3 coding DNA: TGTGCCAGCAGTTTAGGGTGGGGGCAGGCCAATGAGCAGTTCTTC.

The chain links TRBV27 to TRBJ2-7; a weak D match, TRBD1 (5 bases). Between the trimmed V and J ends, which lost 5 bases and 3 bases, there was a span of 14 bases. This CDR3 is built from 14 residues. Germline V gives CDR1 MNHEY, CDR2 SMNVEV (reference sequence). CDR3 in amino acids: CASSPPNRFYEQYF. DNA of the CDR3: TGTGCCAGCAGTCCACCGAACAGGTTCTACGAGCAGTACTTC.

This clonotype was recorded only once. The junction departs from germline at one end; a sequencing error may be responsible. The V gene is TRBV15, the J gene TRBJ2-2, with unresolved D. CDR3 length equals 16 residues. Germline V lookup: CDR1 LNHNV, CDR2 YYDKDF (reference sequence). CDR3 coding DNA: TGTGCCACCAGCAGAGGGGCTAGTTTGAACACTGGGGAGCTGTTTTTT. Residues: CATSRGASLNTGELFF.

The J gene is TRBJ1-5, the V gene TRBV27; 7 nucleotides match TRBD1. The V gene's germline CDR1 is MNHEY and CDR2 SMNVEV (reference sequence). The CDR3 spans 14 residues. V shed 6 bases, J shed 6 bases, and the junction held 8 bases outside the gene matches. CDR3 residues: CASSPGQQAQPQHF. Written as DNA, the CDR3 is TGTGCCAGCAGCCCGGGACAGCAGGCTCAGCCCCAGCATTTT.

This clonotype was counted between two and nine times. The chain carries TRBV29-1 and TRBJ2-5, with TRBD1 matching over 8 bases. This CDR3 has 13 residues. V was clipped by 7 bases and J by 1 base; unmatched bases: 5. Per germline, CDR1 SQVTM and CDR2 ANQGSEA. CDR3 nucleotide sequence: TGCAGCGCATTGACAGGGGCCCAAGAGACCCAGTACTTC. Protein: CSALTGAQETQYF. Combining the CDR3 with reference TRBV29-1 and TRBJ2-5 gives the whole variable domain SAVISQKPSRDICQRGTSLTIQCQVDSQVTMMFWYRQQPGQSLTLIATANQGSEATYESGFVIDKFPISRPNLTFSTLTVSNMSPEDSSIYLCSALTGAQETQYFGPGTRLLVL.

V is TRBV6-1 and J is TRBJ2-5, with 11 bases fitting TRBD2. The tail of the sequence fits TRBJ2-7 better, so the J call may be wrong. Germline CDR1 and CDR2: MNHNS and SASEGT. The CDR3 is made up of 17 amino acids. The CDR3 DNA sequence: TGTGCCAGCAGAGGCGGTCTAGCGGGGGGCTCGACCTACGAGCAGTACTTC. Residues: CASRGGLAGGSTYEQYF.

The V gene is TRBV9, the J gene TRBJ1-1, with TRBD1 matching 7 bases. Trimming took 4 bases from V and 6 from J; bases not matched to a gene: 12. The CDR3 totals 15 residues. Germline lookup yields CDR1 SGDLS and CDR2 YYNGEE. CDR3 sequence: CASSLRSGGPPEAFF. CDR3 nucleotides: TGTGCCAGCAGCTTGAGATCAGGGGGGCCCCCTGAAGCTTTCTTT.

This clonotype was found a few times. This rearrangement joins TRBV10-3 to TRBJ2-7; D is perhaps TRBD2 (5 bases). The CDR3 spans 14 residues. Germline lookup yields CDR1 ENHRY and CDR2 SYGVKD. Trimming shortened V by 0 bases and J by 2 bases, and 8 bases separated the two germline ends. CDR3 amino acids: CAISESWGAYEQYF. The DNA for the CDR3 is TGTGCCATCAGTGAGTCGTGGGGAGCCTACGAGCAGTACTTC.

This clonotype has at least ten counts. This chain uses TRBV29-1 with TRBJ2-5; 7 bases align to TRBD2. Germline CDR1 reads SQVTM; CDR2 reads ANQGSEA. Germline trimming cut 6 bases from V and 1 base from J; bases unmatched to any gene: 8. The CDR3 consists of 14 residues. CDR3 loop: CSVKPGGTQETQYF. CDR3 sequence (DNA): TGCAGCGTGAAACCGGGGGGTACCCAAGAGACCCAGTACTTC.